The 29 T cell receptor beta chains below were found in one sample sequenced in a study of Ad26.COV2.S vaccination and SARS-CoV-2 variants. Generated by immunoSEQ multiplex PCR, the TCRdb table keeps only in-frame clones and is missing some. The sample shows some 320,000 clones, 85% of them seen only once. Treatment described: some 20 received Ad26.COV2.S at low or high dose, single or two shots; five or six received placebo; per-sample allocation not given. Sample collection was performed on day 63 after the first vaccine or placebo injection. This specimen consisted of peripheral blood, obtained in a trial of Ad26.COV2.S vaccine versus placebo. These receptors were taken from a person aged 18-65 years who received the Ad26.COV2.S COVID-19 vaccine or a placebo.

The chain combines TRBV15 with TRBJ1-4, with 8 bases fitting TRBD1. The CDR3 contains 16 residues. The ends lost 3 bases at V and 8 bases at J; junction bases unmatched: 11. CDR1 LNHNV and CDR2 YYDKDF come from the germline V gene (reference sequence). The CDR3 DNA sequence: TGTGCCACCAGCAGGCCCGGGACAGGTTTAGGCGAAAAACTGTTTTTT. Translating gives CATSRPGTGLGEKLFF.

The genes are TRBV25-1 and TRBJ1-2; 9 positions agree with TRBD1. V lost 3 bases and J lost 2; bases outside the gene matches: 4. CDR1 MGHDK and CDR2 SYGVNS come from the germline V gene. The CDR3 extends over 15 amino acids. CDR3 region: CASSDPGTGNYGYTF. In DNA, the CDR3 is TGTGCCAGCAGTGACCCCGGGACAGGGAACTATGGCTACACCTTC.

The chain has TRBV5-6 and TRBJ1-5; D is unresolved. V was cut by 2 bases and J by 4 bases, with 7 bases left in between. This CDR3 comprises 13 residues. Germline V gene sequence: CDR1 SGHDT, CDR2 YYEEEE. DNA of the CDR3: TGTGCCAGCAGCTTTGAGGGAAATCAGCCCCAGCATTTT. Protein: CASSFEGNQPQHF.

The chain joins TRBV4-1 to TRBJ2-3; D possibly matches TRBD1 or TRBD2 (6 bases each). V lost 3 bases, J lost 10 bases, and 26 bases lay in between. The CDR3 extends over 17 amino acids. The germline V gene has CDR1 MGHRA and CDR2 YSYEKL. The CDR3 DNA is TGCGCCAGCAGCCACTCTTCGGGGGCTAGCCGGTCCGAAGCGCAGTATTTT. This gives the protein CASSHSSGASRSEAQYF.

This sequence joins TRBV3-1 (or the pseudogene TRBV3-2) and TRBJ1-2, with D tentatively TRBD1 (5 bases). V was pared by 2 bases and J by 4 bases, with 14 bases between. The CDR3 length is 15 residues. Germline V lookup: CDR1 LGHDT, CDR2 YNNKEL (reference sequence). The CDR3 DNA sequence: TGTGCCAGCAGCCAACAACCCAGTGGGGGCTATGGCTACACCTTC. Its protein is CASSQQPSGGYGYTF.

In this sample, this clone turned up once. The V gene is TRBV6-5, the J gene TRBJ1-5; maybe TRBD1 (6 bases). The CDR3 loop spans 15 amino acids. V was clipped by 4 bases and J by 5 bases, with 15 bases between them. Germline loops: CDR1 MNHEY, CDR2 SVGAGI. The CDR3 nucleotides are TGTGCCAGCAGTTCAACAGGGTTAGGGGATCAGCCCCAGCATTTT. Protein sequence: CASSSTGLGDQPQHF.

This clone came up once. V is TRBV7-3 and J is TRBJ2-5; no clear D gene. V was shortened by 0 bases and J by 2 bases, with 10 bases between the two germline ends. Looked up from germline, CDR1 is SGHTA and CDR2 is FQGTGA. This CDR3 has 15 amino acids. The CDR3 reads CASSLTGSPQETQYF. The CDR3 bases are TGTGCCAGCAGCTTAACTGGCAGTCCGCAAGAGACCCAGTACTTC.

The chain combines TRBV5-6 with TRBJ1-2; TRBD1 is a possible D gene (5 bases). This CDR3 region has 14 residues. Germline CDR1 and CDR2: SGHDT and YYEEEE. The V end lost 0 bases, the J end lost 5 bases, and 11 bases lay between the germline ends. CDR3 in DNA: TGTGCCAGCAGCTTGGCAAGGGGAAGGTATGGCTACACCTTC. This sequence encodes CASSLARGRYGYTF.

CDR3 in amino acids: CASSQGRGRGINYGYTF. CDR3 DNA: TGCGCCAGCAGCCAAGGGAGGGGGAGAGGTATCAACTATGGCTACACCTTC. The genes are TRBV4-1 and TRBJ1-2, with TRBD1 as a possible D gene (6 bases). The CDR3 covers 17 residues. CDR1 is MGHRA and CDR2 is YSYEKL in the germline V gene. Trimming took 1 base from V and 2 from J, leaving 17 bases between them.

V is TRBV19 and J is TRBJ2-1, with TRBD1 matching 9 bases. In germline, CDR1 is LNHDA, CDR2 SQIVND (reference sequence). The length of the CDR3 is 15 residues. Unmatched junction bases numbered 9, after V lost 6 bases and J lost 6 bases. The CDR3 reads CASRPGTGSPNEQFF. The CDR3 region has the DNA TGTGCCAGTAGGCCCGGGACAGGGTCCCCCAATGAGCAGTTCTTC.

The chain employs TRBV18 and TRBJ1-3; D may be TRBD1 (6 bases). Germline V lookup: CDR1 KGHSH, CDR2 LQKENI. The ends were cut back, 3 bases at V and 0 bases at J, with 15 bases in the middle. This CDR3 has 17 amino acids. The CDR3 DNA reads TGTGCCAGCTCACCTGACAGGCCCCTTTTCTCTGGAAACACCATATATTTT. It translates to CASSPDRPLFSGNTIYF.

The gene calls are TRBV24-1 and TRBJ1-2; maybe TRBD1 (5 bases). Per the germline V gene, CDR1 is KGHDR and CDR2 is SFDVKD. V gave up 3 bases and J gave up 4 bases, with 17 bases separating them. The CDR3 is made up of 16 amino acids. As DNA, the CDR3 is TGTGCCACCAGTGATGCGCGTGGGGGACGCAGCTATGGCTACACCTTC. Translated, it gives CATSDARGGRSYGYTF.

The chain is built from TRBV9 and TRBJ2-3; 8 positions agree with TRBD1. Germline V gene sequence: CDR1 SGDLS, CDR2 YYNGEE. V lost 0 bases and J lost 4; bases outside the gene matches: 4. The CDR3 runs 15 residues. The CDR3 protein is CASSVAAQGADTQYF. Here the CDR3 DNA reads TGTGCCAGCAGCGTAGCTGCACAGGGGGCAGATACGCAGTATTTT.

The rearrangement joins TRBV25-1 to TRBJ1-1, with 9 bases fitting TRBD1. With V trimmed by 5 bases and J by 5 bases, 6 bases remained unmatched. This CDR3 has 14 amino acids. The germline V gene has CDR1 MGHDK and CDR2 SYGVNS. For the CDR3, the DNA is TGTGCCAGCAGTACTCCGGACAGGGGAACTGAAGCTTTCTTT. It encodes CASSTPDRGTEAFF.

The chain combines TRBV28 with TRBJ1-5; D is uncertain. Looked up from germline, CDR1 is MDHEN and CDR2 is SYDVKM. This CDR3 is built from 12 residues. Between the trimmed V and J ends, which lost 5 bases and 4 bases, there was a span of 6 bases. For the CDR3, the DNA is TGTGCCAGCAGTGTACGAAATCAGCCCCAGCATTTT. This sequence encodes CASSVRNQPQHF.

This chain connects TRBV29-1 to TRBJ2-5; 7 bases are shared with TRBD2. The CDR3 sequence is 15 residues long. Germline V gene data show CDR1 as SQVTM and CDR2 as ANQGSEA. Trimming removed 4 bases from V and 0 bases from J; junction bases left unmatched: 8. In nucleotides, the CDR3 is TGCAGCGTTGCTGCGCGGGGGATATACCAAGAGACCCAGTACTTC. Protein product: CSVAARGIYQETQYF.

This clone appeared a few times. The rearrangement uses TRBV7-9 and TRBJ2-1; 11 bases align to TRBD2. CDR1 and CDR2 (germline): SEHNR, FQNEAQ (reference sequence). The J segment lost 6 bases and the V segment lost 4 bases, leaving 8 bases of the junction unmatched. The CDR3 is made up of 16 amino acids. The CDR3 nucleotides read TGTGCCAGCAGCTACCTAGCGGGGGGCCTCGTCAATGAGCAGTTCTTC. It yields the protein CASSYLAGGLVNEQFF.

The chain uses TRBV2 and TRBJ2-7; a possible D gene is TRBD2 (7 bases). The CDR3 is 13 amino acids. Germline CDR1 reads SNHLY; CDR2 reads FYNNEI. The V and J ends lost 6 bases and 2 bases respectively, with 11 bases between them. The CDR3 loop is CASRGGLAYEQYF. CDR3 DNA: TGTGCCAGCAGGGGGGGGCTAGCCTACGAGCAGTACTTC.

A few counts support this clone. In nucleotides, the CDR3 is TGTGCCAGCAGTTACGGGGCAGGGATGAACACTGAAGCTTTCTTT. This codes for CASSYGAGMNTEAFF. This chain joins TRBV6-5 and TRBJ1-1, with D possibly matching TRBD1 (5 bases). V was clipped by 2 bases and J by 0 bases, with 10 bases between them. The CDR3 runs to 15 residues. Looked up from germline, CDR1 is MNHEY and CDR2 is SVGAGI.

The rearrangement links TRBV9 to TRBJ2-3; 7 nucleotides agree with TRBD2. J was trimmed by 1 base and V by 3 bases; bases with no gene match: 14. In germline, CDR1 is SGDLS, CDR2 YYNGEE. This CDR3 contains 18 residues. The CDR3 nucleotides read TGTGCCAGCAGCGACGACCCATCGTCCGCGGGGGGCACAGATACGCAGTATTTT. It codes for CASSDDPSSAGGTDTQYF.

The CDR3 sequence: CASSPGTARLNTEAFF. The CDR3 nucleotides are TGTGCCAGCAGCCCAGGGACAGCCCGGCTGAACACTGAAGCTTTCTTT. V is TRBV3-1 (or the pseudogene TRBV3-2) and J is TRBJ1-1; TRBD1 matches at 7 bases. The CDR3 runs to 16 residues. V shed 4 bases and J 0 bases; nucleotides not matched to a gene: 8. Germline assignment: CDR1 LGHDT and CDR2 YNNKEL (reference sequence).

The chain employs TRBV7-3 and TRBJ2-1, with 7 bases fitting TRBD2. The junction had 5 bases not matched to a gene; V was cut back by 3 bases and J by 9 bases. The CDR3 runs 13 residues. The germline V gene has CDR1 SGHTA and CDR2 FQGTGA. CDR3: CASSFSGGGEQFF. DNA of the CDR3: TGTGCCAGCAGCTTTTCCGGCGGGGGTGAGCAGTTCTTC. The full variable domain, rest sourced from reference TRBV7-3 and TRBJ2-1, is GAGVSQTPSNKVTEKGKYVELRCDPISGHTALYWYRQSLGQGPEFLIYFQGTGAADDSGLPNDRFFAVRPEGSVSTLKIQRTERGDSAVYLCASSFSGGGEQFFGPGTRLTVL.

J is TRBJ2-7 and V is TRBV7-8; possibly TRBD2 for D (7 bases). Germline CDR1 and CDR2: SGHVS and FQNEAQ. The CDR3 is 14 residues long. The ends were cut back, 2 bases at V and 7 bases at J, with 15 bases in the middle. This CDR3 is CASSLRRGPGEQYF. The CDR3 nucleotides are TGTGCCAGCAGCTTAAGGCGGGGGCCGGGAGAGCAGTACTTC.

This chain links TRBV28 with TRBJ1-1; the D is unclear. This CDR3 comprises 11 residues. The germline V gene has CDR1 MDHEN and CDR2 SYDVKM. V was clipped by 3 bases and J by 7 bases, with 6 bases between them. The chain's CDR3 is CASSFGSEAFF. In nucleotides, the CDR3 is TGTGCCAGCAGTTTCGGCAGTGAAGCTTTCTTT.

This rearrangement joins TRBV11-2 to TRBJ2-3; 11 bases are a match to TRBD2. CDR1 is SGHAT and CDR2 is FQNNGV in the germline V gene. With V trimmed by 5 bases and J by 9 bases, 13 bases remained unmatched. CDR3 size: 16 residues. As DNA, the CDR3 is TGTGCCAGCAGCCCGACGGGACTAGCGGTGGTTAAGACGCAGTATTTT. Translated, it gives CASSPTGLAVVKTQYF.

The J gene is TRBJ2-5, the V gene TRBV2; 11 bases align to TRBD1. V shed 5 bases and J 5 bases; nucleotides not matched to a gene: 7. The length of the CDR3 is 15 residues. The germline CDR1 and CDR2 sequences are SNHLY and FYNNEI. The CDR3 DNA is TGTGCCAGCAGTTCGGGACAGGGGGTATGGGAGACCCAGTACTTC. This encodes CASSSGQGVWETQYF.

The chain joins TRBV20-1 to TRBJ2-1; perhaps TRBD2 as D (7 bases). Germline assignment: CDR1 DFQATT and CDR2 SNEGSKA (reference sequence). V lost 6 bases to trimming and J lost 8 bases, with 11 bases between them. The CDR3 length is 11 residues. CDR3: CSAGGADEQFF. In DNA, the CDR3 is TGCAGTGCGGGGGGGGCTGATGAGCAGTTCTTC.

This clone was seen only a few times. The chain carries TRBV6-5 and TRBJ2-2, with a possible D match to TRBD2 (5 bases). Germline V lookup: CDR1 MNHEY, CDR2 SVGAGI. CDR3 size: 14 residues. V lost 6 bases, J lost 1 base, and 9 bases lay in between. The CDR3 nucleotides read TGTGCCAGCAGCGGGCGGGTGAACACCGGGGAGCTGTTTTTT. It encodes CASSGRVNTGELFF.

The V call is TRBV7-3, the J call TRBJ2-7; 7 nucleotides match TRBD1. This CDR3 contains 14 residues. The germline CDR1 and CDR2 sequences are SGHTA and FQGTGA. The J segment lost 3 bases and the V segment lost 5 bases, leaving 7 bases of the junction unmatched. The CDR3 sequence: CASSGRTGNYEQYF. CDR3 in DNA: TGTGCCAGCAGCGGCCGGACAGGAAACTACGAGCAGTACTTC.